This T cell receptor beta chain was observed in a study of cytomegalovirus exposure and HLA in healthy donors. This clone appeared a few times. Its specificity is unknown. Findings and limits, study-wide: According to reports, the classifier identified cytomegalovirus status with high specificity and sensitivity.

V gave up 9 bases and J gave up 0 bases, with 11 bases separating them. This CDR3 spans 13 amino acids. In the PCR, 60 Vbeta and 13 Jbeta primers were used. Data came from immunoSEQ multiplex PCR; TCRdb stores just in-frame clones and leaves some out. The data hold 75,000 to 95,000 clones, with 63% observed a single time. Sequences were obtained from PBMCs. The gene calls are TRBV23-1 and TRBJ1-2, with D unclear. TRBV23-1 is an ORF, with its function uncertain. The receptor comes from a woman aged 30 to 39 in good health and CMV-seronegative. CDR3 bases: TGCGCCAGAAGCCCGGGTCCTAACTATGGCTACACCTTC. Translated: CARSPGPNYGYTF.